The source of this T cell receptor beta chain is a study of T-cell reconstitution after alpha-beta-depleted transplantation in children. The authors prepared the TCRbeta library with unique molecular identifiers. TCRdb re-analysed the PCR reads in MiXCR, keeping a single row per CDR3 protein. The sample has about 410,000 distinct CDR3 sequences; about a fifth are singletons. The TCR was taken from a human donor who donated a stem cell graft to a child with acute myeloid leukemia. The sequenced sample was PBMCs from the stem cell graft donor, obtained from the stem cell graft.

The CDR3: CASSSRLGSGANVLTF. The CDR3 DNA reads as TGTGCCAGCAGTTCCCGCCTGGGCTCTGGGGCCAACGTCCTGACTTTC. V gene TRBV27 combines with J gene TRBJ2-6; D is ambiguous. The V and J ends lost 4 bases and 0 bases respectively, with 10 bases between them. Germline V gene data show CDR1 as MNHEY and CDR2 as SMNVEV (reference sequence). The CDR3 loop spans 16 amino acids.